This note documents a single TCR beta chain sequence. No antigen is known for it. The V and J ends lost 5 bases and 6 bases respectively, with 13 bases between them. Germline V lookup: CDR1 MNHEY, CDR2 SMNVEV (reference sequence). There are 13 residues in the CDR3. Naive CD8 populations comprised CD45RO-negative cells positively selected for CCR7, excluding terminally differentiated effector memory CD45RA+ cells. The data originate from a study of shared clonotypes between healthy human individuals. Turning to the study itself: Three CD4 naive, three CD4 memory, two CD8 naive and one CD8 memory plate were used per donor. Study results and caveats: Several donors held approximately 4.6% of naive CD4 clonotypes in common. Few donors limited the genetic and exposure-history diversity represented.

The assay was immunoSEQ multiplex PCR, and TCRdb's table has in-frame clones only and misses some. This sample carries 760,000 or so clones, 95% to 97% of them seen once, and the ten largest clones take about 0.21%. Source material: naive CD8+ T cells sorted from blood. This receptor was obtained from a man between 25 and 39 years old in good health. This chain links TRBV27 with TRBJ1-1; perhaps TRBD1 as D (6 bases). CDR3 residues: CASSLRGFAEAFF. CDR3 DNA: TGTGCCAGCAGTCTAAGGGGGTTCGCTGAAGCTTTCTTT.